The text below deals with one T cell receptor beta chain. Its specificity is not known. The data derive from a study of shared clonotypes between healthy human individuals. About the research overall: Donors were a couple of women and a few men aged 18 to 49. Study-wide findings and caveats: Generally, estimated richness proved larger in naive subsets than it did in memory subsets. Clonotype sharing among donors likely depends on sequencing depth.

With 2 bases removed from V and 5 bases from J, the gap between germline ends came to 10 bases. This CDR3 comprises 13 residues. Germline CDR1 reads MNHEY; CDR2 reads SVGAGI. Under the authors' procedure: Junction-only immunoSEQ data arrived without quality scores, meaning filtering differed. Some clones are missing from TCRdb's copy, which holds only in-frame ones; the method was immunoSEQ multiplex PCR. Clonal size and the V and J genes are those of that table, whereas D and trimming came from the DNA. Here the sample spans 1,100,000 or so clones, about 80% being singletons. Sequences were obtained from memory CD4+ T cells from PBMCs. Subset defined: CD45RA-negative fraction. V usage is TRBV6-5 and J usage is TRBJ2-7; a possible D gene is TRBD2 (5 bases). This TCR was recovered from a man younger than 35 in good health. Some clones in this sample may be carry-over from other donors' samples. The CDR3 DNA is TGTGCCAGCAGTTACCGGGGTTCCCACGAGCAGTACTTC. It translates to CASSYRGSHEQYF.